Below, 8 T cell receptor beta chains from the same sample are listed, as sequenced in a study of blood T cell repertoires in COVID-19. The method was immunoSEQ multiplex PCR; TCRdb's version includes in-frame clones alone and lacks a portion of them. The top ten hold around 3% of the sample, which has roughly 220,000 clones, 70% to 90% seen once. Sequencing was carried out using peripheral blood. These receptors came from a man aged 45-60 years who had recovered from COVID-19.

The chain uses TRBV10-1 and TRBJ2-1; D might be TRBD1 (5 bases). Germline loops: CDR1 WNHNN, CDR2 SYGVQD (reference sequence). This CDR3 comprises 13 residues. V was cut by 8 bases and J by 6 bases, with 14 bases left in between. The CDR3 protein is CASGEGVGNEQFF. Here the CDR3 DNA reads TGCGCCAGCGGGGAAGGGGTAGGCAATGAGCAGTTCTTC.

The rearrangement uses TRBV21-1 and TRBJ2-3; the tabulated D call, TRBD1, remains unverified against the DNA. TRBV21-1 is a known pseudogene. This CDR3 is built from 15 residues. CDR3 in DNA: TGTGCCAGCAGCACTAATGACAGGGAAGCTGATACGCAGTATTTT. It translates to CASSTNDREADTQYF.

The J gene is TRBJ1-2, the V gene TRBV7-8; D might be TRBD1 (6 bases). Germline lookup yields CDR1 SGHVS and CDR2 FQNEAQ. CDR3 length: 17 amino acids. Deletions cut 2 bases from V and 4 bases from J, with 20 bases between. CDR3 coding DNA: TGTGCCAGCAGCTTACTGGGACACACCTCGGGTGGCTATGGCTACACCTTC. Encoded protein: CASSLLGHTSGGYGYTF.

The J gene is TRBJ1-1, the V gene TRBV6-2 or TRBV6-3; D remains ambiguous. The CDR3 extends over 11 amino acids. Trimming removed 5 bases at V and 6 bases at J, with 7 bases between. The germline V gene has CDR1 MNHEY and CDR2 SVGEGT. Here the CDR3 DNA reads TGTGCCAGCAGTCGAATAGCTGAAGCTTTCTTT. Its translation is CASSRIAEAFF.

J is TRBJ2-7 and V is TRBV28, with D maybe TRBD1 (5 bases). The CDR3 runs 15 residues. Germline V gene data show CDR1 as MDHEN and CDR2 as SYDVKM. Trimming took 2 bases from V and 0 from J, leaving 11 bases between them. The CDR3 DNA reads as TGTGCCAGCAGTTTAGGGGCCACGGGCTCCTACGAGCAGTACTTC. Translating it yields CASSLGATGSYEQYF. Based on the CDR3 plus reference TRBV28 and TRBJ2-7, the full variable domain is DVKVTQSSRYLVKRTGEKVFLECVQDMDHENMFWYRQDPGLGLRLIYFSYDVKMKEKGDIPEGYSVSREKKERFSLILESASTNQTSMYLCASSLGATGSYEQYFGPGTRLTVT.

The DNA for the CDR3 is TGTGCCAGCAGTCCGGGACAGGGGATCAATCAGCCCCAGCATTTT. Protein: CASSPGQGINQPQHF. The rearrangement joins TRBV27 to TRBJ1-5, with 10 bases fitting TRBD1. Germline V CDR1 and CDR2: MNHEY, SMNVEV (reference sequence). The V gene end was trimmed by 5 bases and the J gene end by 3 bases; junction bases not matched to a gene: 4. The CDR3 totals 15 residues.

This sequence joins TRBV24-1 and TRBJ2-1; 9 nucleotides line up with TRBD1. Trimming removed 1 base from V and 6 bases from J; junction bases left unmatched: 6. Germline V gene lookup returns CDR1 KGHDR and CDR2 SFDVKD. The CDR3 is 16 amino acids. The CDR3 nucleotides are TGTGCCACCAGTGATTTTTCCGGGACAGGGAGCAATGAGCAGTTCTTC. Amino acids: CATSDFSGTGSNEQFF.

V gene TRBV4-2 combines with J gene TRBJ2-7; 14 bases align to TRBD2. Per the germline V gene, CDR1 is LGHNA and CDR2 is YNFKEQ. The length of the CDR3 is 16 residues. The J segment lost 5 bases and the V segment lost 7 bases, leaving 10 bases of the junction unmatched. The CDR3 sequence is CASNPGGTSGSHEQYF. The CDR3 coding sequence is TGTGCCAGCAACCCGGGAGGGACTAGCGGGAGCCACGAGCAGTACTTC.